These 28 T cell receptor beta chains came from one sample sequenced in a study of shared clonotypes between healthy human individuals. Sequencing used immunoSEQ multiplex PCR; TCRdb keeps in-frame clones, though not all of them. The sample lists more than 1,200,000 clones, approximately 98.5% seen once, with under 0.45% in the top ten. Material: naive CD4+ T cells sorted from blood. Subset specified: CD45RA+ positively selected. These receptors were taken from a man in his thirties or forties in good health.

The genes are TRBV6-5 and TRBJ2-7, with 8 positions matching TRBD2. The CDR3 totals 15 residues. J was trimmed by 0 bases and V by 6 bases; bases with no gene match: 7. From germline, CDR1 is MNHEY and CDR2 SVGAGI. The CDR3 spells CASRTSGESSYEQYF. The CDR3 DNA reads as TGTGCCAGCAGAACTAGCGGAGAGAGCTCCTACGAGCAGTACTTC.

This clone appeared a single time. The rearrangement links TRBV10-3 to TRBJ1-1, with no clear D. V lost 3 bases and J 1 base, leaving 12 bases between the germline ends. The germline V gene encodes CDR1 ENHRY and CDR2 SYGVKD. The CDR3 has 15 residues. As DNA, the CDR3 is TGTGCCATCAGTGAAGTAGGCCAGCAGAACACTGAAGCTTTCTTT. Translated: CAISEVGQQNTEAFF.

This rearrangement joins TRBV19 to TRBJ2-2; no clear D. This CDR3 contains 17 residues. The germline gives CDR1 LNHDA, CDR2 SQIVND (reference sequence). Between the trimmed V and J ends, which lost 5 bases and 5 bases, there was a span of 21 bases. CDR3 loop: CASSPVVTGFSTGELFF. CDR3 sequence (DNA): TGTGCCAGTAGTCCCGTGGTAACGGGCTTTAGTACCGGGGAGCTGTTTTTT.

V gene TRBV10-2 combines with J gene TRBJ1-4; 9 nucleotides align to TRBD1. Germline CDR1 WSHSY, CDR2 SAAADI. J gave up 7 bases and V 2 bases, and 2 bases lay outside the gene matches. This CDR3 region has 14 residues. The DNA of the CDR3 is TGCGCCAGCAGTGAGACGGACAGGGGTGAAAAACTGTTTTTT. Protein product: CASSETDRGEKLFF.

CDR3 in amino acids: CASSSLTSGYYNEQFF. The DNA of the CDR3 is TGTGCCAGCAGCTCCCTGACTAGCGGGTACTACAATGAGCAGTTCTTC. V is TRBV7-9 and J is TRBJ2-1; 10 bases line up with TRBD2. The germline V gene encodes CDR1 SEHNR and CDR2 FQNEAQ (reference sequence). V dropped 4 bases and J dropped 3; count of bases not matched to a gene: 6. This CDR3 contains 16 residues.

The DNA of the CDR3 is TGCAGTGCTAGCGGGAGCAACGAGCAGTACTTC. Protein: CSASGSNEQYF. This rearrangement joins TRBV20-1 to TRBJ2-7; a weak D match, TRBD2 (6 bases). V was trimmed by 3 bases and J by 5 bases, leaving 8 bases between them. Germline values: CDR1 DFQATT, CDR2 SNEGSKA (reference sequence). The CDR3 loop spans 11 amino acids.

The V gene is TRBV30, the J gene TRBJ2-1; 7 bases are shared with TRBD2. The CDR3 spans 11 residues. The junction had 4 bases not matched to a gene; V was cut back by 3 bases and J by 11 bases. The germline CDR1 and CDR2 sequences are GTSNPN and SVGIG (reference sequence). The CDR3 bases are TGTGCCTGGAGCTCGGGGGGAAAGCAGTTCTTC. The encoded protein is CAWSSGGKQFF.

The chain carries TRBV5-1 and TRBJ1-2; 9 nucleotides line up with TRBD1. The CDR3 has 16 residues. CDR1 and CDR2 from the germline V gene are SGHRS and YFSETQ. Losses at the gene ends were 2 bases for V and 5 bases for J; bases not matched to a gene: 10. The CDR3 DNA reads TGCGCCAGCAGCTTAGTAACAGGGGGCGGACCGTATGGCTACACCTTC. Translated: CASSLVTGGGPYGYTF.

CDR3 DNA sequence: TGTGCCAGCAGCCAAGGAGGATATGGCTACACCTTC. Its protein product is CASSQGGYGYTF. V gene TRBV14 combines with J gene TRBJ1-2; unclear D gene. V dropped 1 base and J dropped 5 bases, with 5 bases sitting between them. This CDR3 spans 12 amino acids. The germline gives CDR1 SGHDN, CDR2 FVKESK.

To note about this clone: The junction does not match germline at one end; this may be a read error. J is TRBJ1-4 and V is TRBV28; D gene uncertain. Germline V CDR1 and CDR2: MDHEN, SYDVKM. This CDR3 is built from 16 residues. The CDR3 bases are TGTGCCAGCAGTCCTACGGGTAAGAGCCGCGCACAAGGGAATTACTTT. This codes for CASSPTGKSRAQGNYF.

V is TRBV29-1 and J is TRBJ1-4; D might be TRBD1 (6 bases). This CDR3 spans 12 amino acids. Trimming removed 7 bases from V and 4 bases from J, with 10 bases in between. Germline V gives CDR1 SQVTM, CDR2 ANQGSEA. The CDR3 is CSGTANNEKLFF. DNA for the CDR3: TGCAGCGGGACAGCCAATAATGAAAAACTGTTTTTT.

The rearrangement links TRBV7-2 to TRBJ2-3; TRBD2 aligns across 8 bases. The J segment lost 3 bases and the V segment lost 5 bases, leaving 10 bases of the junction unmatched. Germline values: CDR1 SGHTA, CDR2 FQGNSA. The CDR3 consists of 16 residues. The CDR3 region has the DNA TGTGCCAGCAGCAAAAGAAGCGGGAGCGGTACAGATACGCAGTATTTT. It yields the protein CASSKRSGSGTDTQYF. Full variable domain (outside the CDR3, taken from reference TRBV7-2 and TRBJ2-3): GAGVSQSPSNKVTEKGKDVELRCDPISGHTALYWYRQSLGQGLEFLIYFQGNSAPDKSGLPSDRFSAERTGGSVSTLTIQRTQQEDSAVYLCASSKRSGSGTDTQYFGPGTRLTVL.

The chain links TRBV5-4 to TRBJ2-2; D is possibly TRBD1 or TRBD2 (6 bases each). V lost 4 bases to trimming and J lost 2 bases, with 12 bases between them. The CDR3 contains 15 residues. Looked up from germline, CDR1 is SGHNT and CDR2 is YYREEE (reference sequence). The DNA of the CDR3 is TGTGCCAGCAGCCAAAGGGGGGTTAACACCGGGGAGCTGTTTTTT. Translation: CASSQRGVNTGELFF.

Points on this clone: This sample includes further DNA sequences coding for the same CDR3. The gene calls are TRBV18 and TRBJ2-1, with TRBD2 identical over 9 bases. V shed 3 bases, J shed 7 bases, and the junction held 7 bases outside the gene matches. Germline values: CDR1 KGHSH, CDR2 LQKENI. This CDR3 has 15 amino acids. The CDR3: CASSPVSGSRNEQFF. Here the CDR3 DNA reads TGTGCCAGCTCACCGGTTAGCGGGAGTAGAAATGAGCAGTTCTTC.

The J gene is TRBJ1-5, the V gene TRBV19; no clear D. Germline V gives CDR1 LNHDA, CDR2 SQIVND (reference sequence). Trimming pared 10 bases from V and 5 bases from J, leaving 15 bases between. The CDR3 is 13 residues long. For the CDR3, the DNA is TGTGCCACCTCTTCGGGCTCATATCAGCCCCAGCATTTT. Translated: CATSSGSYQPQHF.

As regards this clone: Additional DNA sequences in this sample encode the identical CDR3. The V call is TRBV7-9, the J call TRBJ1-1; D is undetermined. Per germline, CDR1 SEHNR and CDR2 FQNEAQ (reference sequence). V lost 5 bases to trimming and J lost 3 bases, with 7 bases between them. CDR3 size: 12 residues. CDR3 nucleotide sequence: TGTGCCAGCAGCCTACTCCACACTGAAGCTTTCTTT. This gives the protein CASSLLHTEAFF.

The V and J genes are TRBV5-6 and TRBJ2-7; possibly TRBD1 for D (6 bases). V lost 0 bases and J 5 bases, leaving 15 bases between the germline ends. The CDR3 sequence is 15 residues long. Germline V gives CDR1 SGHDT, CDR2 YYEEEE. Here the CDR3 DNA reads TGTGCCAGCAGCTTGGAAGCAGGGGTCTTCCACGAGCAGTACTTC. It encodes CASSLEAGVFHEQYF.

The rearrangement links TRBV18 to TRBJ1-2; 12 nucleotides match TRBD1. The ends lost 3 bases at V and 4 bases at J; junction bases unmatched: 12. Germline V gives CDR1 KGHSH, CDR2 LQKENI. The CDR3 is made up of 18 amino acids. CDR3 sequence (DNA): TGTGCCAGCTCACCGCTACCGGGACAGGGGGCGTTAGTCTATGGCTACACCTTC. Amino acid sequence: CASSPLPGQGALVYGYTF.

The chain has TRBV19 and TRBJ2-7; 7 bases fit TRBD1. The length of the CDR3 is 14 residues. The V gene end was trimmed by 4 bases and the J gene end by 7 bases; junction bases not matched to a gene: 10. Germline CDR1 LNHDA, CDR2 SQIVND (reference sequence). The CDR3 DNA reads as TGTGCCAGTAGTAGGGACAGTTTGGTGGGAGAGCAGTACTTC. As protein: CASSRDSLVGEQYF.

The rearrangement uses TRBV4-1 and TRBJ2-7; perhaps D is TRBD1 or TRBD2 (5 bases each). Looked up from germline, CDR1 is MGHRA and CDR2 is YSYEKL. This CDR3 is built from 13 residues. V lost 6 bases and J lost 4, with 13 bases in between. CDR3: CASRDPGRYEQYF. The DNA of the CDR3 is TGCGCCAGCAGGGATCCGGGGCGGTACGAGCAGTACTTC.

The chain recombines TRBV6-6 with TRBJ1-5, with TRBD1 matching 7 bases. CDR1 is MNHNY and CDR2 is SVGAGI in the germline V gene (reference sequence). The CDR3 runs 13 residues. Trimming at V came to 6 bases and at J to 5 bases, leaving 4 bases not matched to a gene. The CDR3 protein is CASSGDRDQPQHF. DNA of the CDR3: TGTGCCAGCAGCGGCGACAGGGATCAGCCCCAGCATTTT.

The V call is TRBV29-1, the J call TRBJ2-3; TRBD2 aligns across 14 bases. Looked up from germline, CDR1 is SQVTM and CDR2 is ANQGSEA. CDR3 size: 16 residues. V was pared by 5 bases and J by 3 bases, with 7 bases of the junction left unmatched. The CDR3 nucleotides read TGCAGCGTTCTGGGGACTAGCGGGAGTAGAACAGATACGCAGTATTTT. Its translation: CSVLGTSGSRTDTQYF.

V usage is TRBV5-4 and J usage is TRBJ1-5; D perhaps matches TRBD1 (6 bases). Looked up from germline, CDR1 is SGHNT and CDR2 is YYREEE (reference sequence). The CDR3 sequence is 14 residues long. Trimming shortened V by 0 bases and J by 9 bases, and 13 bases separated the two germline ends. The CDR3 DNA follows: TGTGCCAGCAGCTTGGGACAGGCCGGGGGGCCCCAGCATTTT. This encodes CASSLGQAGGPQHF.

This clone was picked up one time. The chain has TRBV7-9 and TRBJ2-1, with 12 bases fitting TRBD2. The CDR3 contains 16 residues. With V trimmed by 2 bases and J by 6 bases, 5 bases remained unmatched. Germline CDR1 reads SEHNR; CDR2 reads FQNEAQ (reference sequence). The CDR3 DNA sequence: TGTGCCAGCAGCTTATCACTAGCGGGAGGCGGCAATGAGCAGTTCTTC. Protein sequence: CASSLSLAGGGNEQFF.

This chain joins TRBV6-1 and TRBJ1-2; D is ambiguous. The germline CDR1 and CDR2 sequences are MNHNS and SASEGT. CDR3 length: 14 amino acids. Trimming removed 3 bases from V and 0 bases from J, with 8 bases in between. The CDR3 is CASSESSPNYGYTF. As DNA, the CDR3 is TGTGCCAGCAGTGAGTCCAGCCCTAACTATGGCTACACCTTC.

V is TRBV10-3 and J is TRBJ2-7; TRBD2 matches at 13 bases. This CDR3 has 17 residues. Germline V lookup: CDR1 ENHRY, CDR2 SYGVKD. The V segment lost 8 bases and the J segment 7 bases; nucleotides outside the gene matches: 17. CDR3 amino acids: CAIRGLAGEGVIVEQYF. DNA for the CDR3: TGTGCCATCCGCGGACTAGCGGGAGAAGGTGTAATCGTGGAGCAGTACTTC.

J is TRBJ2-5 and V is TRBV5-1; 8 bases are a match to TRBD1. Germline-derived CDR1 and CDR2 are SGHRS and YFSETQ. This CDR3 is 17 amino acids long. Unmatched junction bases numbered 11, after V lost 4 bases and J lost 0 bases. The CDR3 DNA sequence: TGCGCCAGCAGCATTGGACAGGGCGGAATGTACCAAGAGACCCAGTACTTC. Its protein product is CASSIGQGGMYQETQYF. The full variable domain, with the rest looked up from reference TRBV5-1 and TRBJ2-5, is KAGVTQTPRYLIKTRGQQVTLSCSPISGHRSVSWYQQTPGQGLQFLFEYFSETQRNKGNFPGRFSGRQFSNSRSEMNVSTLELGDSALYLCASSIGQGGMYQETQYFGPGTRLLVL.

This chain joins TRBV9 and TRBJ2-1; possibly TRBD1 or TRBD2 for D (5 bases each). In germline, CDR1 is SGDLS, CDR2 YYNGEE. The CDR3 totals 14 residues. Trimming removed 1 base at V and 5 bases at J, with 10 bases between. CDR3 residues: CASSVFGAHNEQFF. The CDR3 region has the DNA TGTGCCAGCAGCGTATTCGGGGCCCACAATGAGCAGTTCTTC.